This T cell receptor (beta chain) stems from a study of T cell repertoires in cytomegalovirus infection. Looking at the study overall: In public TCR beta signatures, there were indications of both CMV infection and matching HLA type.

The CDR3 is 13 amino acids. V was pared by 3 bases and J by 5 bases, with 10 bases between. Note on this clonotype: Antigen specificity is unknown.

General study findings and limits: The cumulative frequency of public TCR beta families distinguished individuals who carried CMV together with the relevant HLA. Dominant in the ex vivo response were TCR beta clonotypes restricted by HLA-C and specific for CMV.

MiXCR was run by TCRdb on the reads, yielding one entry per CDR3 protein. The data show about 680,000 distinct CDR3 sequences, with roughly a quarter seen just once and 8% held by the top ten. The chain employs TRBV12-3 or TRBV12-4 and TRBJ2-5; D tentatively reads TRBD1 or TRBD2 (5 bases each). The sample consisted of CD8+ T cells from PBMCs. This clonotype was sampled from a human donor in good health (CMV status not recorded). Some clones in this sample may be carry-over from other donors' samples. The CDR3: CASSFGWGETQYF. The CDR3 DNA is TGTGCCAGCAGTTTCGGTTGGGGGGAGACCCAGTACTTC.